This T cell receptor (beta chain) is drawn from a study of identical twins. Study findings and constraints: Fewer insertions were carried by abundant cord blood beta clonotypes, but none was seen in memory repertoires.

On this clonotype itself: Its antigen is undetermined.

TCRdb processed the 5' RACE reads anew with MiXCR; each CDR3 protein has one entry. This sample yields fewer than 650,000 distinct CDR3 sequences, of which about 7.1% are seen a single time; less than 2% belongs to the top ten. CDR1 is DFQATT, CDR2 SNEGSKA, per germline (reference sequence). This CDR3 contains 17 residues. Trimming at V came to 3 bases and at J to 2 bases, leaving 11 bases not matched to a gene. These data were also reused for a study on yellow fever vaccine responses in identical twins.

This receptor was identified in a woman between 18 and 29 years old in good health. The rearrangement joins TRBV20-1 to TRBJ2-7; TRBD2 agrees at 12 bases. Sequenced: PBMCs. Here the CDR3 DNA reads TGCAGTGCTAGTCCCCTGATTCTAGCGGGGGGGGCCTACGAGCAGTACTTC. It codes for CSASPLILAGGAYEQYF.